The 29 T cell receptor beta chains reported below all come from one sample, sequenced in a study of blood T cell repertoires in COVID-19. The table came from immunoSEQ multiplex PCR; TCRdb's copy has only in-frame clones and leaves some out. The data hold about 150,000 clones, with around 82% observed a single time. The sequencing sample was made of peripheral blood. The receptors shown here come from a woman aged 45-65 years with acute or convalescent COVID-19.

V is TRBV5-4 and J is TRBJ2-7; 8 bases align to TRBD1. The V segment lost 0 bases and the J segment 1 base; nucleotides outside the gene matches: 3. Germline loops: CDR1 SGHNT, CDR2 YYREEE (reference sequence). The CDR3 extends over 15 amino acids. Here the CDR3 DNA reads TGTGCCAGCAGCTTGGGAGGACAGGGATCCTACGAGCAGTACTTC. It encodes CASSLGGQGSYEQYF. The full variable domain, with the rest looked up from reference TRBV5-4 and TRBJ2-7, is ETGVTQSPTHLIKTRGQQVTLRCSSQSGHNTVSWYQQALGQGPQFIFQYYREEENGRGNFPPRFSGLQFPNYSSELNVNALELDDSALYLCASSLGGQGSYEQYFGPGTRLTVT.

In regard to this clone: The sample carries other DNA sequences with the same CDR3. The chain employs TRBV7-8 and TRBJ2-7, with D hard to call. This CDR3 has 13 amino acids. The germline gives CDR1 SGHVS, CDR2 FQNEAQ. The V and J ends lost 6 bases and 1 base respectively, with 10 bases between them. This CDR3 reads CASSFQASYEQYF. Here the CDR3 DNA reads TGTGCCAGCAGTTTCCAGGCGTCCTACGAGCAGTACTTC.

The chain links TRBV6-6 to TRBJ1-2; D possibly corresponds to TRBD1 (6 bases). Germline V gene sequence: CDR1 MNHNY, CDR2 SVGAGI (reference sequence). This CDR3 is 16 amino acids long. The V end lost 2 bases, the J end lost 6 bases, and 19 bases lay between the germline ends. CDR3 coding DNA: TGTGCCAGCAGTTACCCGGGGGGGGGCGGGACAAATGGCTACACCTTC. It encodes CASSYPGGGGTNGYTF.

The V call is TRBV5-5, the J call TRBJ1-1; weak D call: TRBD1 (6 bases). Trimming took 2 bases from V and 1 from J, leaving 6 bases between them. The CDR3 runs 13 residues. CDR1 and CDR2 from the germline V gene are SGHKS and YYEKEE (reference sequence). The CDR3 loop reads CASSFRGNTEAFF. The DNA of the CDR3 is TGTGCCAGCAGCTTCAGGGGGAACACTGAAGCTTTCTTT.

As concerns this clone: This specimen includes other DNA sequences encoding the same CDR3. The CDR3 nucleotides are TGTGCCAGCAGTGAATTAGGAGGGGATCAGCCCCAGCATTTT. This gives the protein CASSELGGDQPQHF. This rearrangement joins TRBV25-1 to TRBJ1-5, with TRBD1 as a possible D gene (5 bases). In germline, CDR1 is MGHDK, CDR2 SYGVNS. The germline V and J ends were trimmed by 1 base and 5 bases, with 9 bases remaining between them. The CDR3 is 14 amino acids.

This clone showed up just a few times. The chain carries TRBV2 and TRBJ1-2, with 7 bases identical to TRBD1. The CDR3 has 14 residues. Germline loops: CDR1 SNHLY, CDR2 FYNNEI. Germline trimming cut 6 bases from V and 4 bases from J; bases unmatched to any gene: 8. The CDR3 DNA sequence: TGTGCCAGCAGGGAGACAGGGATTACCTATGGCTACACCTTC. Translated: CASRETGITYGYTF.

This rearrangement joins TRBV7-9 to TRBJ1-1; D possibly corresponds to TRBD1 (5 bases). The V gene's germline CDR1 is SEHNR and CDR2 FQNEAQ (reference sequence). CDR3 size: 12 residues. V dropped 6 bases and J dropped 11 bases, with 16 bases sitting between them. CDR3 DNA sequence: TGTGCCAGCAGTCCCCTCCGGGGGAACGCTTTCTTT. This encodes CASSPLRGNAFF.

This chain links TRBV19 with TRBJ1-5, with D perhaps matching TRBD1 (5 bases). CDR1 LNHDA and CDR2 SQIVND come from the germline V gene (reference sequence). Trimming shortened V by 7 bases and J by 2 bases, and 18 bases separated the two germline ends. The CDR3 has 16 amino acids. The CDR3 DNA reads TGTGCCAGTACCGACGTTGAAGGGGTGGGCAATCAGCCCCAGCATTTT. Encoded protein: CASTDVEGVGNQPQHF.

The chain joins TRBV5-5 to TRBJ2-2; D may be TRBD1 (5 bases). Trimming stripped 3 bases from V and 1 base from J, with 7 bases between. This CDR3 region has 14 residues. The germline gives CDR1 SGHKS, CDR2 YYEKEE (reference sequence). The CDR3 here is CASSWQGNTGELFF. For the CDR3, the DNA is TGTGCCAGCAGCTGGCAGGGGAACACCGGGGAGCTGTTTTTT. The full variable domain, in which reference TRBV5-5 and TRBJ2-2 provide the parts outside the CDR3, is DAGVTQSPTHLIKTRGQQVTLRCSPISGHKSVSWYQQVLGQGPQFIFQYYEKEERGRGNFPDRFSARQFPNYSSELNVNALLLGDSALYLCASSWQGNTGELFFGEGSRLTVL.

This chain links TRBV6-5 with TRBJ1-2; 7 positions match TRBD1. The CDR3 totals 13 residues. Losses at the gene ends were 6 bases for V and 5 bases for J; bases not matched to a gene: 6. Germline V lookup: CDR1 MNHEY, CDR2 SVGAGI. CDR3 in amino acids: CASSRTGQYGYTF. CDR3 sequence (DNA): TGTGCCAGCAGCCGGACAGGACAATATGGCTACACCTTC.

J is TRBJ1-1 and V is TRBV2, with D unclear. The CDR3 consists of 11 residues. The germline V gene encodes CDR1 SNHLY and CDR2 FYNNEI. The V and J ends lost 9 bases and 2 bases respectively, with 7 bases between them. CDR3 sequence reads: CASLYNTEAFF. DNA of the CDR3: TGTGCCAGTCTATACAACACTGAAGCTTTCTTT.

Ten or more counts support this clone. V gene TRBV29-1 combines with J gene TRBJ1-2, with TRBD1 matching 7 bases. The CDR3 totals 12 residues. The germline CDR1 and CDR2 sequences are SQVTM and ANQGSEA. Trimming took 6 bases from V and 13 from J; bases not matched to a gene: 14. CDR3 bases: TGCAGCGTCGAGTCCCAGGGGGGCCCCAGCACCTTC. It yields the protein CSVESQGGPSTF. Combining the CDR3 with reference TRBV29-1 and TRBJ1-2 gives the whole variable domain SAVISQKPSRDICQRGTSLTIQCQVDSQVTMMFWYRQQPGQSLTLIATANQGSEATYESGFVIDKFPISRPNLTFSTLTVSNMSPEDSSIYLCSVESQGGPSTFGSGTRLTVV.

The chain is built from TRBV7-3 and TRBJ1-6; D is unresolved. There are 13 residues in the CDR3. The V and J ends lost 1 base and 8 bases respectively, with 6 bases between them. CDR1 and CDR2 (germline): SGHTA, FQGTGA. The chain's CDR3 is CASSLIFDSPLHF. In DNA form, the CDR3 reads TGTGCCAGCAGCTTAATATTTGATTCACCCCTCCACTTT.

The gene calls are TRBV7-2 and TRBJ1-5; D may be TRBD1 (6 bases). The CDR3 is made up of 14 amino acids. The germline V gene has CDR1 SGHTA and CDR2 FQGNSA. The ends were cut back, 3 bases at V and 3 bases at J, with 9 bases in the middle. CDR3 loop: CASSLDSYNQPQHF. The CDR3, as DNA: TGTGCCAGCAGCTTGGACAGCTACAATCAGCCCCAGCATTTT.

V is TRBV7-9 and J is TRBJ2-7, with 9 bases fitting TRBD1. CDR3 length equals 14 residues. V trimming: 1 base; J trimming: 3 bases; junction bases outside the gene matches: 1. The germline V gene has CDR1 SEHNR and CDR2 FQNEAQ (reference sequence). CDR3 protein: CASSLVTGGYEQYF. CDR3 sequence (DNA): TGTGCCAGCAGCTTAGTGACAGGGGGCTACGAGCAGTACTTC.

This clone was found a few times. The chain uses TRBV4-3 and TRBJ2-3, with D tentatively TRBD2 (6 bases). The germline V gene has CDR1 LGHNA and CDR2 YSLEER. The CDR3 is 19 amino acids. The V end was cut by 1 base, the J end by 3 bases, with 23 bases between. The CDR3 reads CASSQGGVALGGTTDTQYF. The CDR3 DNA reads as TGCGCCAGCAGCCAAGGGGGCGTAGCTTTGGGGGGAACGACAGATACGCAGTATTTT.

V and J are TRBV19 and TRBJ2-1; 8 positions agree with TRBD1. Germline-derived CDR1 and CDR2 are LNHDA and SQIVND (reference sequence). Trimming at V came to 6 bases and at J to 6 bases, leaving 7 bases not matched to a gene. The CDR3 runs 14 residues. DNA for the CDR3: TGTGCCAGTAGACGGACAGGGATGGGCAATGAGCAGTTCTTC. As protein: CASRRTGMGNEQFF.

CDR3 amino acids: CASSSNSGSYEQYF. In nucleotides, the CDR3 is TGTGCCAGCAGCTCTAACTCGGGCTCCTACGAGCAGTACTTC. This rearrangement joins TRBV7-9 to TRBJ2-7; no definite D call. This CDR3 comprises 14 residues. Germline assignment: CDR1 SEHNR and CDR2 FQNEAQ (reference sequence). V was shortened by 4 bases and J by 0 bases, with 10 bases between the two germline ends. Full variable domain (rest looked up from reference TRBV7-9 and TRBJ2-7): DTGVSQNPRHKITKRGQNVTFRCDPISEHNRLYWYRQTLGQGPEFLTYFQNEAQLEKSRLLSDRFSAERPKGSFSTLEIQRTEQGDSAMYLCASSSNSGSYEQYFGPGTRLTVT.

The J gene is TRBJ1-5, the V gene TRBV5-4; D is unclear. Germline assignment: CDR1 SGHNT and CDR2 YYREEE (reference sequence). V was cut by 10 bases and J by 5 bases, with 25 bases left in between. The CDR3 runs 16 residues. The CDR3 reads CAPPCINPPRDQPQHF. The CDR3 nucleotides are TGTGCCCCTCCTTGTATTAACCCTCCCCGGGATCAGCCCCAGCATTTT.

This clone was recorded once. The DNA for the CDR3 is TGTGCCAGCAGCTCAGGACTAGCGTCGAATGAGCAGTTCTTC. Its translation: CASSSGLASNEQFF. This rearrangement joins TRBV7-3 to TRBJ2-1, with 9 bases fitting TRBD2. The junction had 5 bases not matched to a gene; V was cut back by 4 bases and J by 7 bases. Germline assignment: CDR1 SGHTA and CDR2 FQGTGA. This CDR3 comprises 14 residues.

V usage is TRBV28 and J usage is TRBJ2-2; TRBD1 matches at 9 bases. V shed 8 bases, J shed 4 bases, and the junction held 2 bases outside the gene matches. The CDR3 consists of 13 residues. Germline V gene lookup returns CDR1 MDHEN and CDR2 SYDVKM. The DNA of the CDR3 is TGTGCCAGCGGGACAGGGAGCACCGGGGAGCTGTTTTTT. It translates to CASGTGSTGELFF.

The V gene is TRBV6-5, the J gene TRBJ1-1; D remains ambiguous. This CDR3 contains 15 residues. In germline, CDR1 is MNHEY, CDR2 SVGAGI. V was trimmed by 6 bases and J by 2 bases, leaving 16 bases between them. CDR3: CASSLETALNTEAFF. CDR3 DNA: TGTGCCAGCAGCTTGGAGACGGCTCTAAACACTGAAGCTTTCTTT.

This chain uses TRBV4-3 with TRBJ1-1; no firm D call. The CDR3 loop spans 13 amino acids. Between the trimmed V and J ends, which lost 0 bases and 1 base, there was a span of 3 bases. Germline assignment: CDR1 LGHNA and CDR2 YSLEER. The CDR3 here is CASSQERNTEAFF. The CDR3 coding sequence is TGCGCCAGCAGCCAAGAGCGGAACACTGAAGCTTTCTTT.

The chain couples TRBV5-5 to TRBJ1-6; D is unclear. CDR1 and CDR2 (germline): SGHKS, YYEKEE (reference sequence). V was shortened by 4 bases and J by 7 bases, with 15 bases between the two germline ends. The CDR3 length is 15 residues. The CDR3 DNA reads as TGTGCCAGCAGCAATGTCCGGGTGTACAATTCACCCCTCCACTTT. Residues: CASSNVRVYNSPLHF. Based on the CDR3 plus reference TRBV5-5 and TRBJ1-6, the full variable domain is DAGVTQSPTHLIKTRGQQVTLRCSPISGHKSVSWYQQVLGQGPQFIFQYYEKEERGRGNFPDRFSARQFPNYSSELNVNALLLGDSALYLCASSNVRVYNSPLHFGNGTRLTVT.

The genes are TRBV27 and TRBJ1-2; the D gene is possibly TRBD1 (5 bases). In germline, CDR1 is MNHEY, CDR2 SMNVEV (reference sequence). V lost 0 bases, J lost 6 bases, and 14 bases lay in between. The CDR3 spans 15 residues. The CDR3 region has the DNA TGTGCCAGCAGTTTATCGCCAGACCCGGGGGATGGCTACACCTTC. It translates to CASSLSPDPGDGYTF.

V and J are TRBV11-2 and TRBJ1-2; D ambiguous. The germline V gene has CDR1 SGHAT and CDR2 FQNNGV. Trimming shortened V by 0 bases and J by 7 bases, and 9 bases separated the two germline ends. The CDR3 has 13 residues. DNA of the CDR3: TGTGCCAGCAGCTTAGATACCCCGGGTGGCTACACCTTC. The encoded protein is CASSLDTPGGYTF.

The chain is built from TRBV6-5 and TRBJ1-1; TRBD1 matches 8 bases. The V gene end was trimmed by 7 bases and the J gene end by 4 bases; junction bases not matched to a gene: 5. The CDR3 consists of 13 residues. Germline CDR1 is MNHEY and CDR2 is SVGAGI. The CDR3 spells CASIGQGGTEAFF. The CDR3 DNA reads TGTGCCAGCATAGGACAGGGCGGCACTGAAGCTTTCTTT.

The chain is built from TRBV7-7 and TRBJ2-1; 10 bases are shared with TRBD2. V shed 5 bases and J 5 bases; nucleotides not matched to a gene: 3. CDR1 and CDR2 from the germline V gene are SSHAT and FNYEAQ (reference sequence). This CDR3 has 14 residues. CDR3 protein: CASSPGLADNEQFF. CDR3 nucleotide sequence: TGTGCCAGCAGCCCAGGACTAGCGGACAATGAGCAGTTCTTC.

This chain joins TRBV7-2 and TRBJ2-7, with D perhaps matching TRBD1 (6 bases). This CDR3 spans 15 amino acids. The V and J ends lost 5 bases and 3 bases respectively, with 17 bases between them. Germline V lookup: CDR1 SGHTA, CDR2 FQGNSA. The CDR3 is CASSALGQLYYEQYF. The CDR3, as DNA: TGTGCCAGCAGCGCCCTCGGACAGCTCTACTACGAGCAGTACTTC.